This TCR beta chain was sequenced in a study of T cell repertoires in cytomegalovirus infection. On the study more broadly: Indicated by public TCR beta signatures were CMV infection and matching HLA type.

This clonotype was picked up a small number of times. Its antigen is not known. CDR3 length: 16 residues. V gave up 1 base and J gave up 3 bases, with 15 bases separating them. CDR1 is SGHTA, CDR2 FQGNSA, per germline. Study observations and caveats: The ex vivo response was dominated by HLA-C-restricted CMV-specific TCR beta clonotypes.

Each CDR3 protein is one row after TCRdb ran MiXCR on the reads. The data show 250,000 to 300,000 distinct CDR3 sequences, about 20% seen once. The chain combines TRBV7-2 with TRBJ1-1; D perhaps matches TRBD1 (5 bases). The receptor was derived from a human donor in good health (CMV status not recorded). Some clones in this sample may be carry-over from other donors' samples. Sequenced material: cultured PBMCs, taken from culture after CMV antigen stimulation. CDR3 residues: CASSLDRLVWDTEAFF. The CDR3 DNA reads TGTGCCAGCAGCTTAGACAGGTTGGTATGGGACACTGAAGCTTTCTTT.